These T cell receptor beta chains were read from a single sample in a study of CD8+ T cells in alopecia areata. Method: immunoSEQ multiplex PCR; TCRdb's copy keeps in-frame clones and lacks some. The data show about 190,000 clones, just under 65% seen once. The material was CD4+ T cells sorted from blood, obtained around week 50, from a patient treated with tofacitinib. The receptors come from a human donor with alopecia areata. CDR3s include the opening cysteine and the closing phenylalanine or tryptophan.

J,V,CDR3
TRBJ1-1,TRBV4-3,CASSQDELREVGLTEAFF
TRBJ2-1,TRBV6-1,CAATGDHNEQFF
TRBJ1-1,TRBV29-1,CSVERNTEAFF
TRBJ2-7,TRBV29-1,CSVGGTGLIEQYF
TRBJ1-1,TRBV7-9,CASSQRQGPYEAFF
TRBJ2-2,TRBV30,CAWSLNDRVTGELFF
TRBJ1-2,TRBV29-1,CSVDRGQGNYGYTF
TRBJ2-1,TRBV5-1,CASSLEEGRQFF
TRBJ2-3,TRBV30,CAWSLTQLDTQYF
-,TRBV10-3,CAISVSPPSSYEQYF
TRBJ2-5,TRBV30,CARSALGETQYF
TRBJ2-3,TRBV4-3,CASSQDFNGRMQYF
TRBJ2-2,TRBV7-2,CASSRAGMGTGELFF
TRBJ1-2,TRBV5-1,CASRKGQETANYGYTF
TRBJ1-2,TRBV30,CAWDTSNYGYTF
TRBJ1-2,TRBV9,CASSATGDYGYTF
TRBJ2-7,TRBV2,CASIGHPTGEQYF
TRBJ1-5,TRBV2,CASSDRIGNQPQHF
TRBJ1-6,TRBV30,CAWSGVGQGIYNSPLHF
TRBJ1-4,TRBV10-3,CAISGHRGSSEKLFF
TRBJ1-1,TRBV29-1,CSVARDIETRRSF
TRBJ2-3,TRBV11-3,CASSFGQGGTDTQYF
TRBJ2-2,TRBV29-1,CSAEGSGELFF
TRBJ1-1,TRBV4-3,CASSLVGGEGEAFF
TRBJ2-3,TRBV9,CASSAQLAGVSTDTQYF
TRBJ2-3,TRBV9,CASSALDRGEDTQYF
TRBJ1-2,TRBV6-1,CASSWSEGEGYTF
TRBJ1-2,TRBV18,CASSSEQGALNYGYTF
TRBJ1-1,TRBV2,CASSAPMNTEAFF
TRBJ2-3,TRBV30,CAWSGSGGGRDTQYF
TRBJ2-1,TRBV29-1,CSAAPGGPSTFSYNEQFF
TRBJ2-3,TRBV2,CASSSEGLVTDTQYF
TRBJ2-7,TRBV30,CACNRDSSYEQYF
TRBJ2-7,TRBV19,CASSSETAYEQYF
TRBJ2-4,TRBV6-1,CASSSGTGGNIQYF
TRBJ2-7,TRBV5-1,CASSWSGGSYEQYF
TRBJ1-1,TRBV6-5,CASSSLGSTEAFF
TRBJ1-2,TRBV5-1,CASSLAGTGYYGYTF
TRBJ1-1,TRBV4-3,CASSQDRLTEAFF
TRBJ2-2,TRBV7-2,CASSVRPGELFF
TRBJ1-1,TRBV29-1,CSVGRAAAEAFF
TRBJ1-1,TRBV29-1,CSAAGTGGTEAFF
TRBJ2-1,TRBV29-1,CSVGPPHDNEQFF
TRBJ2-3,TRBV4-3,CASSQDRTDTQYF
TRBJ2-7,TRBV6-6,CASILRQGPYEQYF
TRBJ1-1,TRBV5-1,CASSLDWNTEAFF
TRBJ1-2,TRBV29-1,CSLGDRDYGYTF
TRBJ1-1,TRBV30,CAWNPIDRDHTEAFF
TRBJ1-2,TRBV2,CASTQNYGYTF
TRBJ1-6,TRBV2,CASSEMGQGRSPLHF
TRBJ2-7,TRBV28,CASSSLSGSLTEQYF
TRBJ2-3,TRBV10-3,CAISDSGTSGAAGSTDTQYF